The 9 T cell receptor beta chains below come from one sample, sequenced in a study of blood T cell repertoires in COVID-19 (dated by TCRdb to about 2020). Receptor libraries were prepared by the immunoSEQ multiplex PCR assay. TCRdb retrieved this table from immuneACCESS and kept in-frame rearrangements only. Not all clones are present; in checked studies, unresolved V genes account for under half, and no reason is known for the remainder. Within this sample are some 260,000 clones, with around 80% of them counted one time only. The ten largest clonotypes hold under 4.5% of the sample. The sample taken for sequencing was PBMCs or T cells enriched from blood (not recorded which). These receptors all stem from a man aged 25 to 45 with acute COVID-19.

As concerns this clone: A read error may account for a junction end that differs from germline. The chain carries TRBV4-2 and TRBJ1-1, with a possible D match to TRBD1 (5 bases). The CDR3 has 12 amino acids. Per germline, CDR1 LGHNA and CDR2 YNFKEQ. The CDR3 DNA sequence: TGTGCCAGCAGCCTATCAGGGCCTGACGCTTTCTTT. It yields the protein CASSLSGPDAFF.

This clone occurred once. The genes are TRBV6-4 and TRBJ1-2, with D perhaps TRBD1 (6 bases). The CDR3 contains 13 residues. V shed 6 bases and J shed 7 bases, with 15 bases lying between them. Germline CDR1 and CDR2: MRHNA and SNTAGT. DNA of the CDR3: TGTGCCAGCAGCAGGGACACCGGAGTTGGCTACACCTTC. It yields the protein CASSRDTGVGYTF.

This clone occurred a few times. The genes are TRBV19 and TRBJ1-1, with D possibly being TRBD1 (5 bases). The CDR3 is 15 amino acids. Trimming took off 4 bases at V and 3 bases at J, with 15 bases between the two ends. Germline-derived CDR1 and CDR2 are LNHDA and SQIVND (reference sequence). This CDR3 reads CASSTPRRGDTEAFF. CDR3 DNA: TGTGCCAGTAGTACCCCTCGTCGGGGGGACACTGAAGCTTTCTTT.

This chain's CDR3 is CASSGKTGEMNTEAFF. The CDR3 coding sequence is TGTGCCAGCAGCGGAAAGACAGGGGAAATGAACACTGAAGCTTTCTTT. The chain couples TRBV9 to TRBJ1-1; 8 positions match TRBD1. The CDR3 totals 16 residues. The ends lost 3 bases at V and 0 bases at J; junction bases unmatched: 7. CDR1 SGDLS and CDR2 YYNGEE come from the germline V gene.

The V gene is TRBV21-1, the J gene TRBJ2-7; the table's D call of TRBD2 was not tested on the DNA. TRBV21-1 is shown as a pseudogene. The CDR3 runs 15 residues. The CDR3 spells CASSQALAGLPEQYV. The CDR3 DNA sequence: TGTGCCAGCAGTCAAGCCCTAGCGGGGCTTCCGGAGCAGTACGTC.

The chain recombines TRBV5-8 with TRBJ1-5; possibly TRBD1 for D (5 bases). Germline CDR1 is SGHTS and CDR2 is YDEGEE. Trimming removed 6 bases at V and 2 bases at J, with 24 bases between. The CDR3 runs to 18 residues. Written as DNA, the CDR3 is TGTGCCAGCACATCACGAGAGAACGCAGGGTTGGGCAATCAGCCCCAGCATTTT. It yields the protein CASTSRENAGLGNQPQHF.

Written as DNA, the CDR3 is TGCGCCAGCAGTTTGGCCCCCGCCTTCGAGCCCCAGCATTTT. This gives the protein CASSLAPAFEPQHF. This rearrangement joins TRBV10-1 to TRBJ1-5; no clear D. The CDR3 spans 14 residues. The V and J ends lost 5 bases and 8 bases respectively, with 16 bases between them. Per the germline V gene, CDR1 is WNHNN and CDR2 is SYGVQD (reference sequence).

The genes are TRBV19 and TRBJ2-1, with 8 bases identical to TRBD2. CDR3 length: 13 residues. V lost 3 bases and J lost 9; bases outside the gene matches: 4. Germline V gene sequence: CDR1 LNHDA, CDR2 SQIVND (reference sequence). The CDR3 loop reads CASSIAAGVEQFF. The DNA of the CDR3 is TGTGCCAGTAGTATTGCAGCGGGAGTTGAGCAGTTCTTC.

The chain combines TRBV7-9 with TRBJ2-1; 7 bases agree with TRBD2. The ends lost 0 bases at V and 5 bases at J; junction bases unmatched: 4. This CDR3 has 15 residues. Looked up from germline, CDR1 is SEHNR and CDR2 is FQNEAQ (reference sequence). The CDR3 DNA is TGTGCCAGCAGCTTAGCCCCCGCGGGAGACAATGAGCAGTTCTTC. Encoded protein: CASSLAPAGDNEQFF.